This T cell receptor beta chain stems from a study of identical twins. This clonotype was observed a few times. Its antigen is unknown. All donors comprised healthy Caucasians. Using its own MiXCR run on the 5' RACE reads, TCRdb lists one record per CDR3 protein. The data hold roughly 1,500,000 distinct CDR3 sequences, with roughly a third observed a single time. V lost 6 bases, J lost 4 bases, and 8 bases stayed unmatched. Germline V gives CDR1 SGHNT, CDR2 YENEEA. There are 16 residues in the CDR3. Whole-study findings and limits: Within cord blood, abundant beta clonotypes carried fewer insertions, but memory repertoires showed no such trend.

Sequences were obtained from cord blood. This sequence joins TRBV11-3 and TRBJ2-1; TRBD2 agrees at 11 bases. This TCR was recovered from a newborn girl in good health. CDR3 sequence reads: CASSSFGTSGYNEQFF. The CDR3 coding sequence is TGTGCCAGCAGTTCCTTCGGGACTAGCGGATACAATGAGCAGTTCTTC. The full variable domain, with the rest looked up from reference TRBV11-3 and TRBJ2-1, is EAGVVQSPRYKIIEKKQPVAFWCNPISGHNTLYWYLQNLGQGPELLIRYENEEAVDDSQLPKDRFSAERLKGVDSTLKIQPAELGDSAVYLCASSSFGTSGYNEQFFGPGTRLTVL.